A selection of T cell receptor beta chains follows, all from one sample in a study of T cell responses to AZD1222 COVID-19 vaccine. Only in-frame clones appear in the TCRdb table, and some are missing; sequencing was by immunoSEQ multiplex PCR. The table includes about 86,000 clones, roughly nine tenths detected once. The sequences come from peripheral blood, collected on day 0 of AZD1222 vaccination. The receptors were gathered from an adult in good health. CDR3s include the opening cysteine and the closing phenylalanine or tryptophan. The D gene is left open where the match is weak. Only part of the rows carry a size: once, few, many, or a class if the clone is expanded.

D gene	V gene	clone size	J gene	CDR3 protein	CDR3 DNA
-	TRBV5-1	once	TRBJ1-1	CASSPALGKGVTEAFF	TGCGCCAGCAGCCCCGCGTTGGGGAAGGGGGTTACTGAAGCTTTCTTT
-	TRBV11-2	-	TRBJ1-1	CASSLDSGRPAEAFF	TGTGCCAGCAGCTTAGATTCAGGCAGACCCGCTGAAGCTTTCTTT
-	TRBV7-6	-	TRBJ2-2	CASSLAGRTGELFF	TGTGCCAGCAGCTTAGCGGGGCGGACCGGGGAGCTGTTTTTT
TRBD2	TRBV4-3	-	TRBJ2-3	CASSPRSGGADTQYF	TGCGCCAGCAGCCCCCGCAGCGGGGGCGCAGATACGCAGTATTTT
-	TRBV28	-	TRBJ1-2	CASSLSELSGYTF	TGTGCCAGCAGTTTGTCTGAGCTTTCTGGCTACACCTTC
-	TRBV9	-	TRBJ1-1	CASSPPRNTEAFF	TGTGCCAGCAGCCCCCCTAGAAACACTGAAGCTTTCTTT
-	TRBV30	-	TRBJ2-5	CAWSVKETQYF	TGTGCCTGGAGTGTAAAAGAGACCCAGTACTTC
TRBD2	TRBV19	-	TRBJ2-1	CASSTRGLAGPSNEQFF	TGTGCCAGTAGTACGCGAGGACTAGCGGGACCTTCGAATGAGCAGTTCTTC
-	TRBV5-1	-	TRBJ1-1	CASRRQEVNTEAFF	TGCGCCAGCAGGCGACAGGAAGTGAACACTGAAGCTTTCTTT
-	TRBV4-1	-	TRBJ1-6	CASSQNGPGTPVVSLHF	TGCGCCAGCAGCCAGAATGGCCCTGGGACACCCGTCGTCTCCCTCCACTTT
-	TRBV6-5	once	TRBJ1-2	CASSFNPGDWNGYTF	TGTGCCAGCAGTTTTAACCCAGGGGACTGGAATGGCTACACCTTC
TRBD2	TRBV7-2	few	TRBJ2-3	CASSFGGGGADTQYF	TGTGCCAGCAGCTTTGGGGGGGGAGGCGCAGATACGCAGTATTTT
TRBD2	TRBV6-1	once	TRBJ2-7	CASSEVPSGRAGYEQYF	TGTGCCAGCAGTGAAGTACCTAGCGGGAGGGCCGGCTACGAGCAGTACTTC
-	TRBV21-1	-	TRBJ2-6	CASSNGKPSSGANVLTF	TGTGCCAGCAGCAATGGGAAGCCTTCCTCTGGGGCCAACGTCCTGACTTTC
TRBD1	TRBV7-8	-	TRBJ1-1	CASSLGQGMAFF	TGTGCCAGCAGCTTGGGACAGGGGATGGCTTTCTTT
-	TRBV11-2	-	TRBJ1-1	CASSLVLGVGNTEAFF	TGTGCCAGCAGCTTAGTTCTGGGGGTTGGGAACACTGAAGCTTTCTTT
TRBD1	TRBV6-6	-	TRBJ1-1	CASRGQGTNTEAFF	TGTGCCAGCAGGGGACAGGGAACGAACACTGAAGCTTTCTTT
TRBD1	TRBV10-3	-	TRBJ2-3	CAIRGQSRGQFDTQYF	TGTGCCATCAGGGGCCAGAGTAGGGGGCAATTTGATACGCAGTATTTT
-	TRBV5-1	-	TRBJ2-3	CASSLGGLADTQYF	TGCGCCAGCAGCTTGGGGGGGTTGGCAGATACGCAGTATTTT
-	TRBV24-1	-	TRBJ2-7	CATSDPSNPYEQYF	TGTGCCACCAGTGACCCCTCAAATCCCTACGAGCAGTACTTC
-	TRBV6-5	-	TRBJ2-2	CASSGLRNTGELFF	TGTGCCAGCAGCGGGCTGAGGAACACCGGGGAGCTGTTTTTT
-	TRBV6-1	once	TRBJ1-2	CASSESKGLRFLGRYTF	TGTGCCAGCAGTGAATCAAAGGGATTGAGGTTTCTTGGTCGCTACACCTTC
TRBD1	TRBV5-4	-	TRBJ1-2	CASSLDRGQSDSGYTF	TGTGCCAGCAGCTTAGACAGGGGGCAATCTGATTCTGGCTACACCTTC
-	TRBV5-4	-	TRBJ2-3	CASSLGGGSTDTQYF	TGTGCCAGCAGCTTGGGAGGGGGTAGCACAGATACGCAGTATTTT
-	TRBV6-1	-	TRBJ1-1	CASSEMKNTEAFF	TGTGCCAGCAGTGAAATGAAGAACACTGAAGCTTTCTTT
-	TRBV29-1	-	TRBJ2-7	CSVAPGNTFTYEQYF	TGCAGCGTAGCCCCGGGAAACACGTTTACCTACGAGCAGTACTTC
TRBD1	TRBV6-2/TRBV6-3	-	TRBJ2-7	CASSNDRVSYEQYF	TGTGCCAGCAGTAACGACAGGGTCTCCTACGAGCAGTACTTC
TRBD1	TRBV27	once	TRBJ2-5	CASRRDRVETQYF	TGTGCCAGCAGAAGGGACAGAGTAGAGACCCAGTACTTC
TRBD1	TRBV11-2	once	TRBJ1-3	CASRSQGASGNTIYF	TGTGCCAGCAGATCACAGGGGGCATCTGGAAACACCATATATTTT
-	TRBV28	-	TRBJ1-5	CASSLGGAGRMYQPQHF	TGTGCCAGCAGTTTAGGGGGGGCAGGTAGAATGTATCAGCCCCAGCATTTT
-	TRBV5-1	-	TRBJ2-1	CASSLDGGVVVNEQFF	TGCGCCAGCAGCTTGGATGGAGGAGTAGTGGTGAATGAGCAGTTCTTC
TRBD1	TRBV11-2	-	TRBJ1-2	CASSLGGGIDGYTF	TGTGCCAGCAGCTTAGGAGGGGGCATTGATGGCTACACCTTC
TRBD2	TRBV4-1	-	TRBJ2-3	CASLGLAGERADTQYF	TGCGCCAGCCTCGGACTAGCGGGAGAAAGGGCAGATACGCAGTATTTT
TRBD1	TRBV5-1	-	TRBJ1-2	CASSPIDRERGYTF	TGCGCCAGCAGCCCGATCGACAGGGAGAGAGGCTACACCTTC
-	TRBV7-2	-	TRBJ2-1	CASSVDGSSYNEQFF	TGTGCCAGCAGCGTGGACGGCAGCTCCTACAATGAGCAGTTCTTC
-	TRBV5-1	-	TRBJ2-1	CASKTGESSYNEQFF	TGCGCCAGCAAGACGGGGGAAAGCTCCTACAATGAGCAGTTCTTC